Sequencing of this T cell receptor (beta chain) was carried out in a study of OX40 agonist ivuxolimab in advanced cancers. Background for the entire study: Ivuxolimab was an agonistic, fully human IgG2 monoclonal antibody directed against OX40 (CD134), a costimulatory receptor. Intravenous ivuxolimab was administered to patients every 2 weeks at six dose levels: 0.01, 0.1, 0.3, 1.5, 3 and 10 mg/kg. Among the roughly 52 dose-escalation patients, around 19 had hepatocellular carcinoma, around 15 melanoma, 9 renal cell carcinoma and 9 head and neck cancer. In the dose-escalation cohort, approximately 82% of patients were male, and the mean age was around 60 years, with a range of 23 to 79. Patients were allowed to have had prior anti-PD-1, anti-PD-L1 or anti-CTLA-4 therapy, and around 37% of the dose-escalation patients had previously received checkpoint inhibitors. Partial responses occurred in three dose-escalation patients, of whom one had hepatocellular carcinoma and two had cutaneous melanoma. Peripheral TCRbeta sequencing aimed to test whether ivuxolimab altered TCR sequence diversity and caused clonal T-cell expansion. The paper covers the monotherapy dose-escalation part of the phase I ivuxolimab trial, which included N of about 50 patients.

For sequencing of the TCRbeta CDR3 region, genomic DNA was extracted from the sorted cells. TCRbeta CDR3 regions were sequenced using the immunoSEQ Assay. TCRdb carries this immuneACCESS record with in-frame sequences only. Its versions omit some clonotypes, under half of them owing to an unresolved V gene in the studies checked, with the rest unexplained. Counted in this sample were about 86,000 clones; roughly nine tenths of them appeared once. The leading ten clones occupy approximately 9.3% of the sample. The trial excluded patients who had a history of autoimmune disease or who were on systemic immunosuppression. Peripheral blood for TCR sequencing was collected from all dose cohorts at baseline, on cycle 4 day 1, and on cycle 7 day 1. Samples came from an open-label, multicenter, first-in-human phase I dose-escalation trial of ivuxolimab. Adults with locally advanced or metastatic melanoma, renal cell, hepatocellular, or head and neck squamous cell carcinoma were enrolled in the trial. Before TCR sequencing, CD4+ T cells and CD8+ T cells from peripheral blood were sorted into separate populations.

On this clone: The antigen this receptor binds is unknown. Base quality data are lacking; no much larger clone is found one base away.

Via the germline V gene (reference sequence), CDR1 is SEHNR and CDR2 FQNEAQ. Inclusive of the bounding cysteine and phenylalanine, the CDR3 is 13 residues long. Left in the record is the CDR3 DNA by itself, 39 bases read in frame from the first base. The junction shows trimming of 11 bases on V and 3 bases on J, plus 14 bases between the germline ends. Overall study results and their limits: Clonal expansion of both CD4+ and CD8+ blood T cells was observed from baseline to week 6 at doses 0.1 to 3.0 mg/kg. Low levels of normalized T-cell clonal expansion were also shown by some nonresponding patients. Partial responders in the 0.1-3.0 mg/kg groups had among the lowest normalized peripheral clonal expansion, especially among CD8+ T cells. After ivuxolimab, expanded clones were on average more numerous among CD8+ T cells than among CD4+ T cells. Antigen specificity was not determined for the clonally expanded peripheral T cells.

The sample in question was CD4+ or CD8+ T cells sorted from blood, obtained in a trial of the OX40 agonist ivuxolimab. The clonotype originates from an adult with an advanced solid tumor such as melanoma, head and neck, liver or kidney cancer. This sequence uses TRBV7-9 and TRBJ1-5; perhaps TRBD1 is the D gene, with 5 bases matching. The CDR3 reads as follows: CASGGAFNQPQHF. The sequenced DNA is TGTGCCTCTGGTGGGGCCTTCAATCAGCCCCAGCATTTT.